This entry describes one T cell receptor beta chain. This clonotype was seen at least ten times. Its antigen is currently not known. No much larger clone is present one base from it, and per-base qualities are unavailable. These data belong to a study of CD8+CD57+ T cells in acquired aplastic anemia (dated by TCRdb to 2016 to 2019). Describing the broader study: Extracted DNA from sorted CD4+ and CD8+ cells averaged approximately 3 ug, ranging from roughly 0.17 to 30 ug. CD8+CD57+ expansion was defined as frequency above the mean frequency observed in healthy subjects. What the work shows at the level of the full study, not this receptor alone: Between patients and healthy controls, no significant difference in CD8+ Simpson's diversity was found (P=0.060). Roughly 30 CD8+ CDR3 sequences were found to be shared between patients and controls, but these sequences appeared to be highly expressed in patients and within the immunodominant clones of the patients.

The germline V gene gives CDR1 as MNHEY and CDR2 as SVGAGI. From cysteine to phenylalanine, the CDR3 is 14 amino acids long. Only the CDR3 portion is preserved as DNA: 42 bases, with reading frame beginning at the first base. Trimming removed 4 bases from V and 13 bases from J, leaving 17 bases between the germline ends. Flow cytometry had shown CD8+CD57+ cell expansion in the patients selected for sequencing. Severe acquired aplastic anemia was diagnosed in all patients according to International Study of Aplastic Anemia and Agranulocytosis and Camitta criteria. Patients had received no therapy at the time of blood sampling. In this study, sorted CD4+ and CD8+ T cells from the blood of healthy subjects and of severe aplastic anemia patients had their TCR repertoires deep-sequenced. Patients were enrolled in the USA under clinicaltrials.gov protocols 00001620, 01623167, 00001397, 00071045, 00081523 and 00961064. Ficoll-Paque density gradient centrifugation was used to isolate peripheral blood mononuclear cells. Before DNA extraction, CD4+ and CD8+ T cells were sorted by FACS or by magnetic beads.

Genomic DNA served as template for TCR beta VDJ combination and CDR3 sequence profiling. An Illumina HiSeq 2000 was used for TCR repertoire sequencing. Concerning the study's data processing: TRBV/TRBJ rearrangement plots, CDR3 size and DJ length profiles, and Simpson's diversity index were used to evaluate the repertoires. The most abundant DNA sequence in the deep sequencing data was taken as the immunodominant clone. CDR3 amino acid sequences were screened for sharing across subjects and compared with published repertoires and the VDJdb database. TCRdb cleaned the public reads at Q25 with fastp, built clones with MiXCR and kept in-frame beta chains. CDR3 protein sequences are deduplicated, and each keeps its most common genes and DNA. TCRdb's processing, not the authors', yielded these V and J calls. Here the sample has more than 150,000 distinct CDR3 sequences; 48% occur a single time. Together, the top ten hold about 1.8% of the sample.

Source material: sorted CD4+, CD8+, or CD8+CD57+ T cells (not recorded which) from PBMCs. The chain is encoded by TRBV6-5 joined to TRBJ1-6; a confident D gene designation cannot be given. The clonotype comes from a human donor with aplastic anemia. Here the CDR3 is given as CASSSPAPVGPLHF. The nucleotides read TGTGCCAGCAGTTCCCCAGCCCCGGTGGGGCCCCTCCACTTT.